Below, one TCR beta chain is given with its context. Which antigen it targets is not known. The input lacks base qualities; no much larger clone sits a single base away. This sample was included in a study of Ad26.COV2.S vaccination and SARS-CoV-2 variants (dated by TCRdb to the early 2020s). About the study as a whole: Vaccine-arm donors came from COV1001, a multicentre, randomized, double-blind, placebo-controlled phase I-IIa trial of Ad26.COV2.S in healthy adults. A total of approximately 32 samples were included in the TCR-sequenced set, comprising around 19 Ad26.COV2.S vaccine recipients, 5 placebo recipients and 8 SARS-CoV-2 convalescent individuals. Investigators did not know the trial group allocation while performing experiments and assessing outcomes. Ad26.COV2.S was administered intramuscularly at a dose of 5x10^10 or 1x10^11 viral particles, either as one shot or as two shots given 56 days apart. TCRbeta repertoire sequencing served as the tool for gauging how specific and how broad the SARS-CoV-2-reactive T cell receptors were following Ad26.COV2.S vaccination. Trial participants were randomized into five groups of five, in which low-dose or high-dose Ad26.COV2.S was given once or twice, or placebo was given on both occasions. What the research found in general, with its limitations: Comparing responses between vaccine doses or regimens was not something the study was powered to do. Spike-specific TCR breadth was higher in Ad26.COV2.S recipients than in placebo recipients (P = 0.0014). Vaccine and placebo recipients had similar non-spike TCR breadth, a finding consistent with the vaccine containing only spike. It was noted by the authors that total T cell responses may have been underestimated by the TCR breadth and depth analyses. Substantial breadth of spike-specific CD8+ and CD4+ T cell responses was reported after vaccination.

Between the V and J ends, shortened by 1 base and 5 bases respectively, the junction contains 17 bases. The germline V gene encodes CDR1 MGHRA and CDR2 YSYEKL. The CDR3 starts with the cysteine, ends with the phenylalanine, and has 16 residues. CDR3 DNA is the only sequence kept; it has 48 bases, read in frame from the first base. The treatment or condition label, read with the paper, signifies: 15 to 20 received Ad26.COV2.S at low or high dose, single or two shots; 5 received placebo; per-sample allocation not given. For vaccine and placebo recipients, the sequenced repertoires came from samples collected on day 63 after the first injection. In Cohort 1b, 20 to 25 adults aged 18-55 years were enrolled at a single site in Boston, USA, between 29 July and 7 August 2020. Ad26.COV2.S was a replication-incompetent adenovirus type 26 vector expressing a prefusion-stabilized SARS-CoV-2 spike protein from the original Wuhan strain.

The immunoSEQ Assay was the method used to sequence TCRbeta CDR3 regions. After extraction, genomic DNA underwent amplification by bias-controlled multiplex PCR, followed by high-throughput sequencing. As for how the authors treated the data: To quantify the absolute abundance of every unique TCRbeta CDR3 region, sequences were collapsed and filtered. T cell fraction was estimated by normalizing TCRbeta template counts to usable DNA, which was measured by amplifying reference genes present in all nucleated cells. Repertoire TCRs were annotated as SARS-CoV-2-specific when V gene, CDR3 amino acid sequence and J gene were exactly matched to a known reactive TCR set. MIRA supplied the reference SARS-CoV-2 TCR set, which was filtered for enrichment in COVID-19-positive ImmuneCODE repertoires so that public or cross-reactive TCRs were removed. Using the MIRA antigens, annotated TCRs were further analysed by specific ORF or by position within an ORF. Breadth was defined as the number of annotated unique rearrangements divided by the total number of unique productive rearrangements, and depth was defined as the summed frequency of the annotated unique rearrangements. TCR breadth was compared between groups using two-sided Wilcoxon rank-sum tests. TCRdb mirrors the immuneACCESS table, restricted to in-frame sequences. Some clones are absent from its copies; in checked studies, under half trace to an unresolved V gene, and the reason for the others is unknown. V and J calls and clone size are given by that table; D and trimming were obtained from the DNA. Here the sample has a few hundred thousand clones; around nine tenths occur a single time. The ten largest clones take up 3.6% of the sample.

The V and J segments used are TRBV4-1 and TRBJ2-5, with the identity of the D gene unclear. This sequence originates from a person aged 18-65 years who received the Ad26.COV2.S COVID-19 vaccine or a placebo. Sequencing used peripheral blood, obtained in a trial of Ad26.COV2.S vaccine versus placebo. The CDR3 sequence is CASSQGASPNVETQYF. The nucleotide sequence is given as TGCGCCAGCAGCCAAGGGGCCAGCCCCAATGTGGAGACCCAGTACTTC.